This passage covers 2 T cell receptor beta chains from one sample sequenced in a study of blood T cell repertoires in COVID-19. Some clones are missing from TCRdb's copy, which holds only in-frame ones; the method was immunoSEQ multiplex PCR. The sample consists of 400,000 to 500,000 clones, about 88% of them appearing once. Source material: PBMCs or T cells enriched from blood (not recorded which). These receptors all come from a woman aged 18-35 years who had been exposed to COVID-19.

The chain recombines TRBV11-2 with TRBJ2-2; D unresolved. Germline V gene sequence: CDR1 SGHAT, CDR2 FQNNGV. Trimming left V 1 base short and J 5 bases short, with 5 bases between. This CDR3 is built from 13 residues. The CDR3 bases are TGTGCCAGCAGCTTAGTCCCGACCGGGGAGCTGTTTTTT. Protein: CASSLVPTGELFF.

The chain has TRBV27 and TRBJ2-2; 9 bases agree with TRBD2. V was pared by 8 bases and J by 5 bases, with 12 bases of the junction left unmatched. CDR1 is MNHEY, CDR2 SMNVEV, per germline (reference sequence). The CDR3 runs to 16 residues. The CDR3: CASGAGGPSGTGELFF. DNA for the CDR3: TGTGCCAGCGGGGCGGGAGGGCCCTCGGGGACCGGGGAGCTGTTTTTT.